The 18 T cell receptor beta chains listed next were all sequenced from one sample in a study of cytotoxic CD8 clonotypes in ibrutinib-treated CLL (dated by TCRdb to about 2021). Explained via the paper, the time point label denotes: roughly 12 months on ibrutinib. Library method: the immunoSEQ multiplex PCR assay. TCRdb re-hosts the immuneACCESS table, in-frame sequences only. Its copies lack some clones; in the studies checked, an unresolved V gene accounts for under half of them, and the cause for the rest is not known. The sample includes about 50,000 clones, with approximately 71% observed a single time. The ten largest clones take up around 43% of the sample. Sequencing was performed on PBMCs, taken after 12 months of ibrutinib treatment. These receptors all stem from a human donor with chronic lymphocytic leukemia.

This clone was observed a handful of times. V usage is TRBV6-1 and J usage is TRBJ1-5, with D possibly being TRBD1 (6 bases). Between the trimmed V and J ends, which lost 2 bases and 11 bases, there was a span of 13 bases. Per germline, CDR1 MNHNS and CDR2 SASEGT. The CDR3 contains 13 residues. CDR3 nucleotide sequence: TGTGCCAGCAGTGAACGCCCCGAGGGGGCCCAGCATTTT. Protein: CASSERPEGAQHF.

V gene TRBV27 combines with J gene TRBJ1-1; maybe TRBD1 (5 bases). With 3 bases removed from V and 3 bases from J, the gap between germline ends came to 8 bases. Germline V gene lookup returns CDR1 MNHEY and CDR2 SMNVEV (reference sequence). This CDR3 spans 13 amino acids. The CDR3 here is CASSFQGDTEAFF. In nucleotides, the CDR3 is TGTGCCAGCAGTTTTCAGGGAGACACTGAAGCTTTCTTT.

CDR3 residues: CAISERQGIDYGYTF. CDR3 in DNA: TGTGCCATCAGTGAGCGACAGGGAATCGACTATGGCTACACCTTC. The chain combines TRBV10-3 with TRBJ1-2, with 7 bases aligning to TRBD1. Germline CDR1 reads ENHRY; CDR2 reads SYGVKD. Trimming removed 2 bases from V and 3 bases from J; junction bases left unmatched: 6. The CDR3 is made up of 15 amino acids.

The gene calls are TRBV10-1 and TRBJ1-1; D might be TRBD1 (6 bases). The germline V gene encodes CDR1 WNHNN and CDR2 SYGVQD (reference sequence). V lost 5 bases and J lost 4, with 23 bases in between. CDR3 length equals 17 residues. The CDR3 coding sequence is TGCGCCAGCAGTCCAACCCCCTACCCCGACAGGTTCACTGAAGCTTTCTTT. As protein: CASSPTPYPDRFTEAFF.

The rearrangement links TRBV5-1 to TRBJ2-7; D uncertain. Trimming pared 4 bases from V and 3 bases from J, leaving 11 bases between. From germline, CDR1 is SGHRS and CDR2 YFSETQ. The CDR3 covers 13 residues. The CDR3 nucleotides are TGCGCCAGCAGCCCAGGACGGATCTACGAGCAGTACTTC. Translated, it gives CASSPGRIYEQYF.

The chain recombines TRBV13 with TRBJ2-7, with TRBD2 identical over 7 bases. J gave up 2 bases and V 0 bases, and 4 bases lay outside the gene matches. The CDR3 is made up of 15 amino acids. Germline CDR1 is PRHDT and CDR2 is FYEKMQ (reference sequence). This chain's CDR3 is CASSLGGSGTYEQYF. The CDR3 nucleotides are TGTGCCAGCAGCTTAGGCGGGAGCGGGACCTACGAGCAGTACTTC.

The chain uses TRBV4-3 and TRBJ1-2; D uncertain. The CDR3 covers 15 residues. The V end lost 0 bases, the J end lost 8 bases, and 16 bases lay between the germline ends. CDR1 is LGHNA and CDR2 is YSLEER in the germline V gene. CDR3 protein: CASSQEVEGLRGYTF. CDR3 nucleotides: TGCGCCAGCAGCCAAGAGGTTGAAGGATTGAGGGGCTACACCTTC.

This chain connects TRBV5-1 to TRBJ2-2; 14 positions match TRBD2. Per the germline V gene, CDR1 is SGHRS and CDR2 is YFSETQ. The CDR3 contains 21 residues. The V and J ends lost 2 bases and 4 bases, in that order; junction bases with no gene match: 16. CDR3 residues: CASSLPPGLAGERKGTGELFF. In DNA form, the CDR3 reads TGCGCCAGCAGCTTACCCCCGGGACTAGCGGGAGAGAGGAAAGGCACCGGGGAGCTGTTTTTT.

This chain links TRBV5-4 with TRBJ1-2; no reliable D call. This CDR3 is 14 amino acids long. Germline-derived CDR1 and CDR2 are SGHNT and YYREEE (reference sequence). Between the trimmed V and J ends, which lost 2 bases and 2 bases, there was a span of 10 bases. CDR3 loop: CASSFDGRNYGYTF. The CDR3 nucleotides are TGTGCCAGCAGCTTCGACGGACGCAACTATGGCTACACCTTC.

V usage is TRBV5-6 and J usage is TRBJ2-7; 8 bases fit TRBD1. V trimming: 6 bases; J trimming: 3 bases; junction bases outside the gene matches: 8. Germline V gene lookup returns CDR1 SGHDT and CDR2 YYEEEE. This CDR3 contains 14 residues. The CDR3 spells CASNGAGGLYEQYF. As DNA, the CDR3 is TGTGCCAGCAATGGGGCAGGGGGCCTCTACGAGCAGTACTTC. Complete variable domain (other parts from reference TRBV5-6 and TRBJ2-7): DAGVTQSPTHLIKTRGQQVTLRCSPKSGHDTVSWYQQALGQGPQFIFQYYEEEERQRGNFPDRFSGHQFPNYSSELNVNALLLGDSALYLCASNGAGGLYEQYFGPGTRLTVT.

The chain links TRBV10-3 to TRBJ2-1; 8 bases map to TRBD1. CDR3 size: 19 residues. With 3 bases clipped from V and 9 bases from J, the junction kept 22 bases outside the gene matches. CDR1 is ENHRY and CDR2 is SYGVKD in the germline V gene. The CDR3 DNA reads TGTGCCATCAGTGACCCCGAAGTAGGACAGGGCGATAGTTGGGCTGAGCAGTTCTTC. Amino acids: CAISDPEVGQGDSWAEQFF.

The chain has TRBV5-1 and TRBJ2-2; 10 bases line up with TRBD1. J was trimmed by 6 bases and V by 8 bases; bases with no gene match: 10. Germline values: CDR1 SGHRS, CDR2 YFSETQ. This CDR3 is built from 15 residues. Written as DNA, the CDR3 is TGCGCCAGTACCGCCCGCGGACAGGGGGCCGGGGAGCTGTTTTTT. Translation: CASTARGQGAGELFF.

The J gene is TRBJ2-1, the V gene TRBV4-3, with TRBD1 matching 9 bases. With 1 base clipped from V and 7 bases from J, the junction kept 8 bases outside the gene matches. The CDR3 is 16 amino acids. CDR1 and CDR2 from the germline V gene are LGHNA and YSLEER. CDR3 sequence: CASSQGFGTGYNEQFF. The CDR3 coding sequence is TGCGCCAGCAGCCAAGGATTCGGGACAGGGTATAATGAGCAGTTCTTC.

In DNA, the CDR3 is TGTGCCAGCAACCTCAGCGGGAGACTCCAAGAGACCCAGTACTTC. It encodes CASNLSGRLQETQYF. The chain is built from TRBV6-4 and TRBJ2-5; 8 bases fit TRBD2. Germline assignment: CDR1 MRHNA and CDR2 SNTAGT. This CDR3 spans 15 amino acids. The J segment lost 1 base and the V segment lost 7 bases, leaving 8 bases of the junction unmatched.

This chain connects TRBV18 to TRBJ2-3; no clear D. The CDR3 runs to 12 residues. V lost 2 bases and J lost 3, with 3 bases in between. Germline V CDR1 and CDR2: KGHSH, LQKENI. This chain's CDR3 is CASSPETDTQYF. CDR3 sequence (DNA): TGTGCCAGCTCACCAGAGACAGATACGCAGTATTTT.

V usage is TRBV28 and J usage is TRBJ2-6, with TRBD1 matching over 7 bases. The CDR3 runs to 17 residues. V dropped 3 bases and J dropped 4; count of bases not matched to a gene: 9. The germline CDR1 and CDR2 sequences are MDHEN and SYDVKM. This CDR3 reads CASSLILQGSGANVLTF. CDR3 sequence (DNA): TGTGCCAGCAGTTTGATCCTACAGGGGTCCGGGGCCAACGTCCTGACTTTC.

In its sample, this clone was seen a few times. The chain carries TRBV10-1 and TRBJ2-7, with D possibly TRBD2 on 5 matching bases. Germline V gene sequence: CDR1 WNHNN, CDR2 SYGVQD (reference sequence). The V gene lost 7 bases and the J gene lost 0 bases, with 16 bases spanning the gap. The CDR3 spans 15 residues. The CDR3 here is CASTLVASLSYEQYF. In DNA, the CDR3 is TGCGCCAGCACCCTGGTGGCTAGCCTCTCCTACGAGCAGTACTTC.

Written as DNA, the CDR3 is TGTGCCAGCAGCTTTAAGGGGGCGGAGACCCAGTACTTC. This translates into CASSFKGAETQYF. The chain is built from TRBV5-4 and TRBJ2-5, with 7 bases lining up with TRBD1. This CDR3 has 13 residues. The V and J ends lost 2 bases and 5 bases, in that order; junction bases with no gene match: 3. Per germline, CDR1 SGHNT and CDR2 YYREEE (reference sequence).